Below, 14 T cell receptor beta chains from the same sample are listed, as sequenced in a study of shared clonotypes between healthy human individuals. The data were produced by immunoSEQ multiplex PCR, yet TCRdb's version contains in-frame clones alone and is incomplete. The repertoire consists of about 1 million clones, with approximately 68% occurring once and the leading ten covering approximately 1.5%. Sequences were obtained from memory CD4+ T cells sorted from blood. This sample's subset: CD45RA-negative fraction. The receptors were gathered from a young man in good health.

The gene calls are TRBV6-5 and TRBJ2-2; 8 bases fit TRBD2. The V and J ends lost 2 bases and 6 bases, in that order; junction bases with no gene match: 5. Per germline, CDR1 MNHEY and CDR2 SVGAGI. The CDR3 has 15 residues. CDR3 sequence: CASSYRAGGAGELFF. CDR3 nucleotides: TGTGCCAGCAGTTACCGGGCGGGGGGCGCCGGGGAGCTGTTTTTT.

The chain combines TRBV6-1 with TRBJ1-2; unclear D gene. From germline, CDR1 is MNHNS and CDR2 SASEGT. This CDR3 contains 12 residues. The V and J ends lost 4 bases and 8 bases respectively, with 11 bases between them. The CDR3 is CASSADRVGYTF. In DNA form, the CDR3 reads TGTGCCAGCAGTGCCGACCGAGTGGGCTACACCTTC.

This clone was seen repeatedly, ten times or more. The chain links TRBV15 to TRBJ2-3; maybe TRBD2 (6 bases). Germline values: CDR1 LNHNV, CDR2 YYDKDF (reference sequence). V lost 5 bases and J 4 bases, leaving 13 bases between the germline ends. CDR3 length: 14 residues. The chain's CDR3 is CATSGGISPDTQYF. CDR3 nucleotides: TGTGCCACCAGCGGAGGGATTTCACCAGATACGCAGTATTTT.

This chain links TRBV6-5 with TRBJ2-3, with D possibly matching TRBD1 (6 bases). V shed 6 bases and J shed 1 base, with 14 bases lying between them. Germline V lookup: CDR1 MNHEY, CDR2 SVGAGI. This CDR3 contains 15 residues. The CDR3 loop is CASRMTGLRTDTQYF. The CDR3 bases are TGTGCCAGCAGAATGACAGGATTACGCACAGATACGCAGTATTTT.

The rearrangement links TRBV11-2 to TRBJ2-5; TRBD1 matches at 8 bases. J was trimmed by 2 bases and V by 5 bases; bases with no gene match: 4. CDR3 length: 14 residues. Germline-derived CDR1 and CDR2 are SGHAT and FQNNGV. CDR3 sequence: CASSLRDRQETQYF. CDR3 nucleotides: TGTGCCAGCAGCCTCCGGGACAGGCAAGAGACCCAGTACTTC.

The chain joins TRBV10-3 to TRBJ2-2; 11 nucleotides match TRBD1. With 8 bases clipped from V and 5 bases from J, the junction kept 4 bases outside the gene matches. The germline CDR1 and CDR2 sequences are ENHRY and SYGVKD. The CDR3 spans 14 residues. Here the CDR3 reads CAIPDRGRTGELFF. The DNA for the CDR3 is TGTGCCATCCCGGACAGGGGGCGTACCGGGGAGCTGTTTTTT.

The chain uses TRBV14 and TRBJ2-7; 10 nucleotides agree with TRBD1. Germline-derived CDR1 and CDR2 are SGHDN and FVKESK. After removal of 4 bases from V and 2 bases from J, the junction contained 5 bases not matched to a gene. The CDR3 has 15 amino acids. The CDR3 loop is CASSLRDRGPYEQYF. The CDR3 bases are TGTGCCAGCAGCCTCCGGGACAGGGGACCCTACGAGCAGTACTTC.

This clone was counted a few times. The sample contains more than one DNA sequence encoding this CDR3. V and J are TRBV7-9 and TRBJ1-2; D is undetermined. The CDR3 has 12 amino acids. The germline V and J ends were trimmed by 1 base and 7 bases, with 7 bases remaining between them. In germline, CDR1 is SEHNR, CDR2 FQNEAQ (reference sequence). Here the CDR3 reads CASSLVGVGYTF. In nucleotides, the CDR3 is TGTGCCAGCAGCTTAGTCGGCGTTGGCTACACCTTC.

V gene TRBV11-3 combines with J gene TRBJ2-2; 7 bases map to TRBD1. After removal of 4 bases from V and 4 bases from J, the junction contained 6 bases not matched to a gene. This CDR3 region has 15 residues. Looked up from germline, CDR1 is SGHNT and CDR2 is YENEEA. The CDR3 region has the DNA TGTGCCAGCAGCTACCGACAGGGCGGCACCGGGGAGCTGTTTTTT. Protein sequence: CASSYRQGGTGELFF.

Concerning this clone: This CDR3 is also generated by other DNA sequences in the sample. J is TRBJ1-6 and V is TRBV11-2; D is perhaps TRBD1 (5 bases). Trimming took 0 bases from V and 10 from J, leaving 7 bases between them. Germline V gives CDR1 SGHAT, CDR2 FQNNGV. The CDR3 sequence is 13 residues long. CDR3 sequence (DNA): TGTGCCAGCAGCTTAGATCGGGGGTCACCCCTCCACTTT. Translating it yields CASSLDRGSPLHF.

The V and J genes are TRBV9 and TRBJ2-7, with a possible D match to TRBD2 (7 bases). The germline V gene has CDR1 SGDLS and CDR2 YYNGEE. This CDR3 region has 13 residues. Trimming took 4 bases from V and 6 from J, leaving 14 bases between them. CDR3 residues: CASSHGGPSEQYF. In DNA form, the CDR3 reads TGTGCCAGCAGCCACGGGGGGCCCTCCGAGCAGTACTTC.

The V call is TRBV5-6, the J call TRBJ1-1; TRBD1 agrees at 9 bases. The CDR3 runs to 14 residues. V lost 3 bases to trimming and J lost 7 bases; unmatched junction nucleotides: 7. In germline, CDR1 is SGHDT, CDR2 YYEEEE. The CDR3 sequence: CASSSGTGYGEAFF. CDR3 DNA sequence: TGTGCCAGCAGCTCCGGGACAGGGTACGGTGAAGCTTTCTTT. Full variable domain (outside the CDR3, taken from reference TRBV5-6 and TRBJ1-1): DAGVTQSPTHLIKTRGQQVTLRCSPKSGHDTVSWYQQALGQGPQFIFQYYEEEERQRGNFPDRFSGHQFPNYSSELNVNALLLGDSALYLCASSSGTGYGEAFFGQGTRLTVV.

This clone was counted between two and nine times. The DNA of the CDR3 is TGTGCCAGCAGCTGGGGACTAGCGGGCACCGGGGAGCTGTTTTTT. It translates to CASSWGLAGTGELFF. The genes are TRBV7-9 and TRBJ2-2, with 12 bases that match TRBD2. Losses at the gene ends were 4 bases for V and 4 bases for J; bases not matched to a gene: 1. The CDR3 is made up of 15 amino acids. CDR1 SEHNR and CDR2 FQNEAQ come from the germline V gene (reference sequence).

The chain is built from TRBV5-1 and TRBJ2-2; 8 bases are a match to TRBD1. The V segment lost 4 bases and the J segment 1 base; nucleotides outside the gene matches: 6. The CDR3 spans 16 residues. CDR1 is SGHRS and CDR2 is YFSETQ in the germline V gene. The CDR3 sequence: CASSQKTGGNTGELFF. DNA of the CDR3: TGCGCCAGCAGCCAAAAAACAGGGGGGAACACCGGGGAGCTGTTTTTT.